The 25 T cell receptor beta chains listed next were all sequenced from one sample in a study of T cell repertoires and HLA-DP antigens. The antigens of these receptors remain unknown. TCRdb's table, derived via immunoSEQ multiplex PCR, lists solely in-frame clones and lacks some. The table records around 70,000 clones, 80% of them present only once. The sequencing sample was made of CD4+ T cells from PBMCs. These receptors originate from a man in his 60s in good health and CMV-seronegative.

The V and J genes are TRBV14 and TRBJ2-2; 8 bases agree with TRBD1. This CDR3 region has 17 residues. Germline lookup yields CDR1 SGHDN and CDR2 FVKESK. V shed 4 bases, J shed 6 bases, and the junction held 13 bases outside the gene matches. CDR3 DNA sequence: TGTGCCAGCAGCCCAAGACGTGGGCAGGGGGCCTCCGGGGAGCTGTTTTTT. Protein sequence: CASSPRRGQGASGELFF.

Relative to its sample, this clone is medium-sized. The J gene is TRBJ2-3, the V gene TRBV19, with D tentatively TRBD1 or TRBD2 (7 bases each). The CDR3 consists of 18 residues. The V and J ends lost 5 bases and 6 bases respectively, with 27 bases between them. Looked up from germline, CDR1 is LNHDA and CDR2 is SQIVND (reference sequence). CDR3 residues: CASSHRTGGAGDRDTQYF. CDR3 DNA sequence: TGTGCCAGTAGTCATCGGACAGGCGGGGCGGGGGACCGGGATACGCAGTATTTT.

This sequence joins TRBV11-2 and TRBJ1-1; perhaps TRBD1 as D (6 bases). The germline gives CDR1 SGHAT, CDR2 FQNNGV. Trimming took 4 bases from V and 3 from J, leaving 15 bases between them. This CDR3 region has 15 residues. The CDR3 spells CASSSRTVLDTEAFF. The CDR3, as DNA: TGTGCCAGCAGCTCAAGGACAGTTTTGGACACTGAAGCTTTCTTT.

The chain employs TRBV2 and TRBJ2-3; 8 nucleotides align to TRBD2. Germline assignment: CDR1 SNHLY and CDR2 FYNNEI. After removal of 5 bases from V and 2 bases from J, the junction contained 3 bases not matched to a gene. The CDR3 has 14 residues. CDR3 bases: TGTGCCAGCAGTTCCGGACTAGCCACAGATACGCAGTATTTT. Translation gives CASSSGLATDTQYF.

As concerns this clone: This may arise from a read error, as a much more abundant clone is one base away. Other nucleotide sequences from this sample produce the same CDR3. The J gene is TRBJ1-2, the V gene TRBV4-3; D unresolved. The V and J ends lost 0 bases and 8 bases respectively, with 10 bases between them. The germline CDR1 and CDR2 sequences are LGHNA and YSLEER. The CDR3 runs to 13 residues. CDR3 sequence reads: CASSQDYRAGYTF. The CDR3 nucleotides read TGCGCCAGCAGCCAAGATTACAGAGCGGGCTACACCTTC.

The chain is built from TRBV19 and TRBJ2-4, with a possible D match to TRBD1 (5 bases). With 9 bases removed from V and 8 bases from J, the gap between germline ends came to 20 bases. CDR1 is LNHDA, CDR2 SQIVND, per germline (reference sequence). The CDR3 contains 14 residues. The CDR3 sequence: CASNPGHREDIQYF. Written as DNA, the CDR3 is TGTGCCAGCAACCCCGGACACCGAGAGGACATTCAGTACTTC.

This chain joins TRBV10-3 and TRBJ1-2, with TRBD1 identical over 11 bases. CDR3 length equals 14 residues. Trimming cost V 4 bases and J 5 bases; bases outside gene matches: 3. CDR1 and CDR2 from the germline V gene are ENHRY and SYGVKD. This CDR3 reads CAISGTGGGYGYTF. The CDR3 nucleotides read TGTGCCATCAGTGGGACAGGGGGCGGTTATGGCTACACCTTC.

This chain joins TRBV6-5 and TRBJ1-1, with TRBD1 matching 9 bases. CDR1 and CDR2 from the germline V gene are MNHEY and SVGAGI. CDR3 size: 14 residues. The ends lost 6 bases at V and 2 bases at J; junction bases unmatched: 4. CDR3: CASSGQGTNTEAFF. The CDR3 DNA follows: TGTGCCAGCAGCGGACAGGGGACAAACACTGAAGCTTTCTTT.

This clone was counted only a few times. This rearrangement joins TRBV5-4 to TRBJ2-5; the D gene is possibly TRBD2 (5 bases). The CDR3 length is 15 residues. Germline CDR1 is SGHNT and CDR2 is YYREEE (reference sequence). Trimming pared 4 bases from V and 4 bases from J, leaving 17 bases between. The CDR3: CASSPSTREGETQYF. The CDR3 nucleotides read TGTGCCAGCAGCCCAAGCACTAGAGAAGGAGAGACCCAGTACTTC.

The V gene is TRBV9, the J gene TRBJ2-1, with 9 nucleotides matching TRBD1. Losses at the gene ends were 4 bases for V and 4 bases for J; bases not matched to a gene: 6. The CDR3 has 15 amino acids. Germline V CDR1 and CDR2: SGDLS, YYNGEE. CDR3: CASSSGQGSYNEQFF. CDR3 bases: TGTGCCAGCAGCTCTGGACAGGGGAGTTACAATGAGCAGTTCTTC.

This rearrangement joins TRBV27 to TRBJ2-1, with unresolved D. Germline V gene sequence: CDR1 MNHEY, CDR2 SMNVEV (reference sequence). The CDR3 runs 11 residues. V was shortened by 6 bases and J by 9 bases, with 9 bases between the two germline ends. CDR3 nucleotides: TGTGCCAGCAGACGCGGAACTGAGCAGTTCTTC. Translating gives CASRRGTEQFF.

This chain connects TRBV4-3 to TRBJ1-6; 7 bases align to TRBD1. CDR1 is LGHNA, CDR2 YSLEER, per germline. V lost 0 bases to trimming and J lost 8 bases; unmatched junction nucleotides: 7. The CDR3 is 16 residues long. The CDR3 DNA sequence: TGCGCCAGCAGCCAAGATGAGGGCAGGGGGGATTCACCCCTCCACTTT. Amino acids: CASSQDEGRGDSPLHF.

This clone was found a few times. The rearrangement uses TRBV2 and TRBJ2-3; TRBD2 agrees at 11 bases. Unmatched junction bases numbered 1, after V lost 3 bases and J lost 2 bases. Germline-derived CDR1 and CDR2 are SNHLY and FYNNEI. This CDR3 spans 15 amino acids. The CDR3 nucleotides are TGTGCCAGCAGTGAGGGACTAGCGGTCACAGATACGCAGTATTTT. Its protein product is CASSEGLAVTDTQYF.

This clone was seen many times. The V call is TRBV5-4, the J call TRBJ2-2; tentative D call: TRBD2 (6 bases). The CDR3 runs 13 residues. Trimming cost V 4 bases and J 4 bases, with 8 bases left between them. The germline CDR1 and CDR2 sequences are SGHNT and YYREEE (reference sequence). The DNA of the CDR3 is TGTGCCAGCAGCGGGCGGGGCACCGGGGAGCTGTTTTTT. It codes for CASSGRGTGELFF. The full variable domain, rest sourced from reference TRBV5-4 and TRBJ2-2, is ETGVTQSPTHLIKTRGQQVTLRCSSQSGHNTVSWYQQALGQGPQFIFQYYREEENGRGNFPPRFSGLQFPNYSSELNVNALELDDSALYLCASSGRGTGELFFGEGSRLTVL.

This clone was seen only once. The chain employs TRBV5-5 and TRBJ1-1; perhaps TRBD1 as D (6 bases). The CDR3 totals 15 residues. Germline CDR1 is SGHKS and CDR2 is YYEKEE (reference sequence). V lost 4 bases and J lost 0, with 13 bases in between. The CDR3 sequence: CASSPMGAVNTEAFF. In nucleotides, the CDR3 is TGTGCCAGCAGCCCTATGGGGGCCGTGAACACTGAAGCTTTCTTT.

The chain has TRBV30 and TRBJ1-5; a possible D gene is TRBD1 (5 bases). The CDR3 is 14 residues long. Trimming left V 5 bases short and J 7 bases short, with 18 bases between. CDR1 and CDR2 (germline): GTSNPN, SVGIG (reference sequence). This CDR3 is CAWGGGGGGQPQHF. DNA of the CDR3: TGTGCCTGGGGGGGTGGTGGCGGAGGCCAGCCCCAGCATTTT.

This clone is a singleton in its sample. This chain links TRBV5-4 with TRBJ2-6, with 9 positions matching TRBD1. Germline CDR1 reads SGHNT; CDR2 reads YYREEE (reference sequence). The trim removed 4 bases at V and 0 bases at J, leaving 5 bases unmatched. The CDR3 runs 17 residues. The CDR3 sequence is CASSPGQGYSGANVLTF. The CDR3 region has the DNA TGTGCCAGCAGCCCAGGACAGGGGTACTCTGGGGCCAACGTCCTGACTTTC.

This clone has only a few counts. The genes are TRBV30 and TRBJ2-7, with D perhaps assigned TRBD1 or TRBD2 (5 bases each). V lost 7 bases to trimming and J lost 3 bases, with 13 bases between them. CDR1 and CDR2 from the germline V gene are GTSNPN and SVGIG (reference sequence). The CDR3 length is 12 residues. CDR3 DNA: TGTGCCTTCAACCGGGACGGCTACGAGCAGTACGTC. Its translation: CAFNRDGYEQYV.

The V call is TRBV5-1, the J call TRBJ1-1; D unresolved. Per the germline V gene, CDR1 is SGHRS and CDR2 is YFSETQ. V dropped 1 base and J dropped 7 bases, with 8 bases sitting between them. The length of the CDR3 is 12 residues. CDR3 loop: CASSLSGREAFF. CDR3 nucleotide sequence: TGCGCCAGCAGCTTGTCCGGGCGTGAAGCTTTCTTT.

The chain is built from TRBV7-2 and TRBJ2-1; 14 bases map to TRBD2. With 1 base clipped from V and 6 bases from J, the junction kept 5 bases outside the gene matches. The CDR3 extends over 17 amino acids. Germline CDR1 is SGHTA and CDR2 is FQGNSA. CDR3 DNA sequence: TGTGCCAGCAGCTTAGAGGGGACTAGCGGGGGCGGCAATGAGCAGTTCTTC. This codes for CASSLEGTSGGGNEQFF.

This rearrangement joins TRBV5-8 to TRBJ1-1, with 8 bases matching TRBD1. This CDR3 region has 13 residues. V lost 3 bases to trimming and J lost 5 bases; unmatched junction nucleotides: 3. CDR1 SGHTS and CDR2 YDEGEE come from the germline V gene. CDR3 nucleotides: TGTGCCAGCAGCTGGACAGGGCCGACTGAAGCTTTCTTT. This encodes CASSWTGPTEAFF.

The CDR3: CASSQFARNEQFF. CDR3 nucleotides: TGTGCCAGCAGCCAATTCGCCAGGAATGAGCAGTTCTTC. The J gene is TRBJ2-1, the V gene TRBV11-3; no firm D call. There are 13 residues in the CDR3. Trimming shortened V by 5 bases and J by 7 bases, and 12 bases separated the two germline ends. Germline V gene lookup returns CDR1 SGHNT and CDR2 YENEEA.

The chain recombines TRBV7-6 with TRBJ2-3; D uncertain. Trimming cost V 3 bases and J 2 bases, with 15 bases left between them. The CDR3 loop spans 16 amino acids. CDR1 is SGHVS and CDR2 is FNYEAQ in the germline V gene. DNA for the CDR3: TGTGCCAGCAGCTTGGGCCTAAGCGACTCCACAGATACGCAGTATTTT. Translation: CASSLGLSDSTDTQYF.

The V gene is TRBV28, the J gene TRBJ2-3; D not certain. V was cut by 5 bases and J by 2 bases, with 8 bases left in between. Germline-derived CDR1 and CDR2 are MDHEN and SYDVKM. The CDR3 length is 13 residues. CDR3 DNA sequence: TGTGCCAGCAGTACGCCGGACACAGATACGCAGTATTTT. Amino acids: CASSTPDTDTQYF.

The chain has TRBV7-2 and TRBJ1-4; D not certain. CDR3 size: 14 residues. The germline CDR1 and CDR2 sequences are SGHTA and FQGNSA. Trimming stripped 5 bases from V and 1 base from J, with 8 bases between. DNA of the CDR3: TGTGCCAGCAGCCGAGTTTTAACTAATGAAAAACTGTTTTTT. Its protein product is CASSRVLTNEKLFF.